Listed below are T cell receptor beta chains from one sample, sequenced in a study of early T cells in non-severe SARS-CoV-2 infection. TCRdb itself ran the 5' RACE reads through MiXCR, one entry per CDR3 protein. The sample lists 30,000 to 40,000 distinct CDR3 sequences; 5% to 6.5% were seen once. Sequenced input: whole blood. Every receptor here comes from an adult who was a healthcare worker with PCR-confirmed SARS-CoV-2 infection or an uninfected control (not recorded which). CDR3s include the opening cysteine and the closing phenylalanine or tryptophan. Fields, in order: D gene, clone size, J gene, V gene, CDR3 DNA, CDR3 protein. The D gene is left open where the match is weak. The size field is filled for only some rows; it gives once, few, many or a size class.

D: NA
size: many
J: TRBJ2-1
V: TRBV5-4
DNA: TGTGCCAGCAGCTTAGGGCGGAATGAGCAGTTCTTC
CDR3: CASSLGRNEQFF

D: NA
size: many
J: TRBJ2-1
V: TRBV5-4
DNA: TGTGCCAGCAGCACTGATCCAGGGAAGAGGTCCTACAATGAGCAGTTCTTC
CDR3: CASSTDPGKRSYNEQFF

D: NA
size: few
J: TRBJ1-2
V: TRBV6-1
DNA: TGTGCCAGCTCGACAGAAATGGTCTATGGCTACACCTTC
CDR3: CASSTEMVYGYTF

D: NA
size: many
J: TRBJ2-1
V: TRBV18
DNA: TGTGCCAGCCGCGTGGGGTACCCCGAGCAGTTCTTC
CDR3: CASRVGYPEQFF

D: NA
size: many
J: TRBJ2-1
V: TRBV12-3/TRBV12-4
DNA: TGTGCCAGCCGCCACCGGAGTGAGCAGTTCTTC
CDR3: CASRHRSEQFF

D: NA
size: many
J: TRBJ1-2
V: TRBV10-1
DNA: TGCGCCAGCAGTGAACAGGCCTACTATGGCTACACCTTC
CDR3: CASSEQAYYGYTF

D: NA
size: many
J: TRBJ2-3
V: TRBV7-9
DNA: TGTGCCAGCAGCGAGGGGCAGTCAACGTATTTT
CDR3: CASSEGQSTYF

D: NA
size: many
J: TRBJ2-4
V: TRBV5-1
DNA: TGCGCCAGCAGCCCGAGTCCGGCTGAGAACATTCAGTACTTC
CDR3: CASSPSPAENIQYF

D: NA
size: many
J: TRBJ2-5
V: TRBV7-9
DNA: TGTGCCAGCAGCTTTCAACTTGGGGGCGAGACCCAGTACTTC
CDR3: CASSFQLGGETQYF

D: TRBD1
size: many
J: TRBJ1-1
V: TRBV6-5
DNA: TGTGCCAGCAGTGCTGACAGGGCGGGCACTGAAGCTTTCTTT
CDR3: CASSADRAGTEAFF

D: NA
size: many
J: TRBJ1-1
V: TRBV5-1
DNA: TGCGCCAGCAGCTTGGGGGGCAATAGCGCTGAAGCTTTCTTT
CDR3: CASSLGGNSAEAFF

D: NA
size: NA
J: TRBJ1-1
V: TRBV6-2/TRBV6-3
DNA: TGTGCCAGCAGGGTGGACTTTAACACTGAAGCTTTCTTT
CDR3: CASRVDFNTEAFF

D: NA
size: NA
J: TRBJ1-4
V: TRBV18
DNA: TGTGCCAGCTCACCGGGGACCGTTGCAACTAATGAAAAACTGTTTTTT
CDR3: CASSPGTVATNEKLFF

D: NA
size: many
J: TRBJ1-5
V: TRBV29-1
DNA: TGCAGCGTTAACTCAGGGATCAATCAGCCCCAGCATTTT
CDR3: CSVNSGINQPQHF

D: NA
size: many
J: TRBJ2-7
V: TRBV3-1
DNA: TGTGCCAGCAGCCCGATCGTTGGCTACGAGCAGTACTTC
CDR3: CASSPIVGYEQYF

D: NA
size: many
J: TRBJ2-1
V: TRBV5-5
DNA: TGTGCCAGCAGCACTGCAGGGACTGAGCAGTTCTTC
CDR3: CASSTAGTEQFF

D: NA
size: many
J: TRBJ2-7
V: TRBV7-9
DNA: TGTGCCAGCACCTCAGGGCTGATTTCCTACGAGCAGTACTTC
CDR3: CASTSGLISYEQYF

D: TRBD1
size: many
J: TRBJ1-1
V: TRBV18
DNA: TGTGCCAGCTCACCACGGGACAGGGCGAGCACTGAAGCTTTCTTT
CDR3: CASSPRDRASTEAFF

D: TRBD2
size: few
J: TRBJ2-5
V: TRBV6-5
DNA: TGTGCCAGCAGTAACCCTAGCGGGGGAGAGACCCAGTACTTC
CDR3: CASSNPSGGETQYF

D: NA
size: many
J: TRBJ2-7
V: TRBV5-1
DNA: TGCGCCAGCAGCTCGAGCGGACCCTCCTACGAGCAGTACTTC
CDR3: CASSSSGPSYEQYF

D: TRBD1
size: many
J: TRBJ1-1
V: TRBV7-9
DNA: TGTGCCAGCAGCCTGGGACAGCTAATTGAAGCTTTCTTT
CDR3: CASSLGQLIEAFF

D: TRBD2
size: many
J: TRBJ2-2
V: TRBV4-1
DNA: TGCGCCAGCAGCCAAGTCCTAGCGGGCGTCGGGGAGCTGTTTTTT
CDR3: CASSQVLAGVGELFF